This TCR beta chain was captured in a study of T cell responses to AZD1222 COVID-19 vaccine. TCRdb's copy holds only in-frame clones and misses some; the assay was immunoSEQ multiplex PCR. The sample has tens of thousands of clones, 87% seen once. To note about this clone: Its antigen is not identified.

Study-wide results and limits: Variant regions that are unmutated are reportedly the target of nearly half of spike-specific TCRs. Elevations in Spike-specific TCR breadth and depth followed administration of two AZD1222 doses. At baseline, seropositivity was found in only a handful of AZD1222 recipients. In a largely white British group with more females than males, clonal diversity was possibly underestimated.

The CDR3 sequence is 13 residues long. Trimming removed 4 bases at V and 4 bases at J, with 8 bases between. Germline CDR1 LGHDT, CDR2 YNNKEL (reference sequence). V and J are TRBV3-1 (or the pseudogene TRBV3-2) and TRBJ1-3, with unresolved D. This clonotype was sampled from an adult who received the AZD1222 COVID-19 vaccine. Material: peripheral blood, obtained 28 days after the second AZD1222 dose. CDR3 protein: CASSLTVGNTIYF. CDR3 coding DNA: TGTGCCAGCAGCCTCACGGTGGGAAACACCATATATTTT.